The T cell receptor beta chain described here comes from a study of T cells after yellow fever vaccination. Broader study findings: Once the booster was given, most primary-vaccination clones reappeared, at approximately 97% for CD4 and over 70% for CD8. Some clonotypes were seen in both the CD4 and the CD8 compartments. These made up a small share and likely arose from convergent recombination.

This clonotype was counted many times. Its antigen is not known. The CDR3 spans 14 residues. V lost 0 bases to trimming and J lost 10 bases, with 10 bases between them. CDR1 is MNHNS, CDR2 SASEGT, per germline. TCRdb passed the 5' RACE reads through MiXCR, listing each CDR3 protein once. In the table there are some 260,000 distinct CDR3 sequences, over 4.5% of which are singletons. The chain uses TRBV6-1 and TRBJ1-6; D may be TRBD1 (5 bases). This receptor was taken from a man younger than 35 who received the YFV17D yellow fever vaccine. The sample in question was CD4+ T cells sorted from PBMCs, obtained on the day of the yellow fever booster vaccination. The CDR3: CASSEAGWGSPLHF. In DNA form, the CDR3 reads TGTGCCAGCAGTGAAGCAGGGTGGGGGTCACCCCTCCACTTT.